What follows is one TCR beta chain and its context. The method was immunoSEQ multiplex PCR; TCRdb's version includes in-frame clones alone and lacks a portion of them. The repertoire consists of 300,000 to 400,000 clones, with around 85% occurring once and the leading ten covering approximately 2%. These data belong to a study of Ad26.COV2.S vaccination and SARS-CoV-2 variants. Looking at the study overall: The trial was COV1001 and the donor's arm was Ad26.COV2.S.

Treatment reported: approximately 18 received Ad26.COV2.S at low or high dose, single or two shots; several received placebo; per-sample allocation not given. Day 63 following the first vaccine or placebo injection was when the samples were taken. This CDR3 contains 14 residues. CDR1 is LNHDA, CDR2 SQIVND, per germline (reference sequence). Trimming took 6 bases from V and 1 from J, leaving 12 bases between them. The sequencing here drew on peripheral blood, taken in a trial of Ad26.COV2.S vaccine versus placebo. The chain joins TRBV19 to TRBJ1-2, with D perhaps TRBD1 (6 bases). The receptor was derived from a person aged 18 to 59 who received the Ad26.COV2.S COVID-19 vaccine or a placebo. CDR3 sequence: CASRRDTINYGYTF. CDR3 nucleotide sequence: TGTGCCAGTAGGAGGGACACCATTAACTATGGCTACACCTTC.